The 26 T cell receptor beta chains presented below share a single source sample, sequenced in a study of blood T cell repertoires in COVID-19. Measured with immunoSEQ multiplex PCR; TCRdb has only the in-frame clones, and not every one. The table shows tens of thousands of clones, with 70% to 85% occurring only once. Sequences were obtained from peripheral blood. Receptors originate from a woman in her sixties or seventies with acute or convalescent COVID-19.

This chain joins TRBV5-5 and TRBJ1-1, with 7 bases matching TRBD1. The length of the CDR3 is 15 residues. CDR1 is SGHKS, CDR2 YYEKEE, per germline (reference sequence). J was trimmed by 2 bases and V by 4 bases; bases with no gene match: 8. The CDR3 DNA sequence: TGTGCCAGCAGCGGGACGACAGGGTTTAACACTGAAGCTTTCTTT. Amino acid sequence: CASSGTTGFNTEAFF.

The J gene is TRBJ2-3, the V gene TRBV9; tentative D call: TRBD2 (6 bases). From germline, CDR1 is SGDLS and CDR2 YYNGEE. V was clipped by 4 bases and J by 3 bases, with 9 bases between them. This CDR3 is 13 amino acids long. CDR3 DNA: TGTGCCAGCAGCACGGGGGTAACAGATACGCAGTATTTT. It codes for CASSTGVTDTQYF.

CDR3 sequence: CASSQEGVHRATNEKLFF. The CDR3, as DNA: TGCGCCAGCAGCCAAGAGGGGGTACACAGGGCAACTAATGAAAAACTGTTTTTT. V usage is TRBV4-1 and J usage is TRBJ1-4, with D perhaps matching TRBD1 (6 bases). Between the trimmed V and J ends, which lost 0 bases and 0 bases, there was a span of 14 bases. Germline V gene data show CDR1 as MGHRA and CDR2 as YSYEKL. CDR3 length: 18 amino acids.

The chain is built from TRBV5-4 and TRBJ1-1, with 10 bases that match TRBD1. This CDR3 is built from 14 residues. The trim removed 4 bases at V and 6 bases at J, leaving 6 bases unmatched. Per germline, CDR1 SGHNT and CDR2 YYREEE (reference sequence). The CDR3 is CASSLTGGSAEAFF. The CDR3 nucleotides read TGTGCCAGCAGCCTGACAGGGGGCTCGGCTGAAGCTTTCTTT.

Here the CDR3 reads CASSVAGIRELFF. The CDR3 DNA follows: TGCGCCAGCAGCGTCGCCGGGATCAGGGAGCTGTTTTTT. J is TRBJ2-2 and V is TRBV5-1; D is possibly TRBD2 (5 bases). Trimming shortened V by 4 bases and J by 9 bases, and 13 bases separated the two germline ends. CDR3 length: 13 residues. Germline CDR1 is SGHRS and CDR2 is YFSETQ.

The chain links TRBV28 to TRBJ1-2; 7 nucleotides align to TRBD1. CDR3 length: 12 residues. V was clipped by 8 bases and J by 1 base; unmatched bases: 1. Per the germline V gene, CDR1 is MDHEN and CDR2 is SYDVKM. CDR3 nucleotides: TGTGCCAGCCAGGGGGGTAACTATGGCTACACCTTC. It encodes CASQGGNYGYTF.

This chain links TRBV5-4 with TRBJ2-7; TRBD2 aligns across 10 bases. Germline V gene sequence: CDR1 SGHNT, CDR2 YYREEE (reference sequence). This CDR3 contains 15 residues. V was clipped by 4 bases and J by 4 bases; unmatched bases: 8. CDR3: CASSREGTSAYEQYF. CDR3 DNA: TGTGCCAGCAGCAGGGAGGGGACTAGCGCTTACGAGCAGTACTTC. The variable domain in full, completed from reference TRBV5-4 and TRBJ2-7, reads ETGVTQSPTHLIKTRGQQVTLRCSSQSGHNTVSWYQQALGQGPQFIFQYYREEENGRGNFPPRFSGLQFPNYSSELNVNALELDDSALYLCASSREGTSAYEQYFGPGTRLTVT.

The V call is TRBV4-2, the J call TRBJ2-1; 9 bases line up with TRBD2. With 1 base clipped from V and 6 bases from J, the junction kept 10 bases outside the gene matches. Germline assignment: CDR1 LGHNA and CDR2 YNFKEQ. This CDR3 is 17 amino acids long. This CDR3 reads CASSQALSSGRSNEQFF. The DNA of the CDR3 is TGTGCCAGCAGCCAAGCCCTTAGCAGCGGGAGGAGCAATGAGCAGTTCTTC.

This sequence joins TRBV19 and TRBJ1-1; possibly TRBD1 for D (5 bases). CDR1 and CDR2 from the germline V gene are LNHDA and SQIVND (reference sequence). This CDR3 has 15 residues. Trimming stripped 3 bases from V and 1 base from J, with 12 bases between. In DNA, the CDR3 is TGTGCCAGTAGTATGGGCCAGGGATGGAACACTGAAGCTTTCTTT. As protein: CASSMGQGWNTEAFF.

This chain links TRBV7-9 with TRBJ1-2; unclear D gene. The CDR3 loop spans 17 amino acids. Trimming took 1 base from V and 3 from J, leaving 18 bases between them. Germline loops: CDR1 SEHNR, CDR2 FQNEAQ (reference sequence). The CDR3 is CASSLGAGLTQYYGYTF. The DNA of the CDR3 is TGTGCCAGCAGCTTAGGGGCAGGACTGACCCAGTACTATGGCTACACCTTC. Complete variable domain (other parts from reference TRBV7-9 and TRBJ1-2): DTGVSQNPRHKITKRGQNVTFRCDPISEHNRLYWYRQTLGQGPEFLTYFQNEAQLEKSRLLSDRFSAERPKGSFSTLEIQRTEQGDSAMYLCASSLGAGLTQYYGYTFGSGTRLTVV.

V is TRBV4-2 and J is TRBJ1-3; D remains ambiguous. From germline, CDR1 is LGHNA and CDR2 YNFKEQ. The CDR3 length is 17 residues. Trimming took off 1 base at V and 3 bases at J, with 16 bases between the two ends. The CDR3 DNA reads TGTGCCAGCAGCCAAGTTGTCGCGTCGGGATATGGAAACACCATATATTTT. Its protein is CASSQVVASGYGNTIYF.

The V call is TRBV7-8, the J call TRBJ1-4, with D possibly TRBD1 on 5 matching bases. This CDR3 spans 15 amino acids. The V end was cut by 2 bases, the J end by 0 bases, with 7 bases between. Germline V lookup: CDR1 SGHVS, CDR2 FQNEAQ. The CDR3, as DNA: TGTGCCAGCAGCTTACAGGGCCCAACTAATGAAAAACTGTTTTTT. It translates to CASSLQGPTNEKLFF.

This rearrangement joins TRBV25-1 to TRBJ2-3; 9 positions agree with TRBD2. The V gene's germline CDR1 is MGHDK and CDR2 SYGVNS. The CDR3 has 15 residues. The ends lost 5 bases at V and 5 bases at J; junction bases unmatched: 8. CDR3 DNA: TGTGCCAGCAGTTCATCCGCGGGGGGGTTAGATACGCAGTATTTT. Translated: CASSSSAGGLDTQYF.

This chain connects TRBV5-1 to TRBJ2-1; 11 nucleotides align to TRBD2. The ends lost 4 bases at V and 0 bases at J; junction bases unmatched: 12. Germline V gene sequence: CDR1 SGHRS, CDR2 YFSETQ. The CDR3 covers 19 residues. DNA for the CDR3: TGCGCCAGCAGCAGGGGGGAGGGACTAGCGGCTAGCTCCTACAATGAGCAGTTCTTC. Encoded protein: CASSRGEGLAASSYNEQFF.

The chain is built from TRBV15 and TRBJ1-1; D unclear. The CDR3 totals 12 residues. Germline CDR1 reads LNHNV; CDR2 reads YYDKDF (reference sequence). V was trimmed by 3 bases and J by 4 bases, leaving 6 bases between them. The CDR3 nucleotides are TGTGCCACCAGCAGTAGTCGCACTGAAGCTTTCTTT. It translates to CATSSSRTEAFF.

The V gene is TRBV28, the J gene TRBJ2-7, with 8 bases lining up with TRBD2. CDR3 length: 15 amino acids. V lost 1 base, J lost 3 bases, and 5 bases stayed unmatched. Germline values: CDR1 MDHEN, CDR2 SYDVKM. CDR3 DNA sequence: TGTGCCAGCAGTTTATCGGGGGGGGAGTTCTACGAGCAGTACTTC. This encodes CASSLSGGEFYEQYF. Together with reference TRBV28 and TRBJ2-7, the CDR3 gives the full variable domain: DVKVTQSSRYLVKRTGEKVFLECVQDMDHENMFWYRQDPGLGLRLIYFSYDVKMKEKGDIPEGYSVSREKKERFSLILESASTNQTSMYLCASSLSGGEFYEQYFGPGTRLTVT.

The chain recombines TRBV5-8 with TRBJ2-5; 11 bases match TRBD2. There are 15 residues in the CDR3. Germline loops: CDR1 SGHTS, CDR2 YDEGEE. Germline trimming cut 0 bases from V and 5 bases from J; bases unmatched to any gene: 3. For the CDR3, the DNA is TGTGCCAGCAGCTTGGCCCGACTAGCGGGGGAGACCCAGTACTTC. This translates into CASSLARLAGETQYF.

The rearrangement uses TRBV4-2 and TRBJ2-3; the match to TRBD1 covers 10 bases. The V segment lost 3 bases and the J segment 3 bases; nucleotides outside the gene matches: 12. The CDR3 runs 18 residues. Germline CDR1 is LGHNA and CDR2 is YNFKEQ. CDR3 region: CASSHDPGQGMGTDTQYF. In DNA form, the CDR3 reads TGTGCCAGCAGCCATGACCCGGGACAGGGGATGGGGACAGATACGCAGTATTTT.

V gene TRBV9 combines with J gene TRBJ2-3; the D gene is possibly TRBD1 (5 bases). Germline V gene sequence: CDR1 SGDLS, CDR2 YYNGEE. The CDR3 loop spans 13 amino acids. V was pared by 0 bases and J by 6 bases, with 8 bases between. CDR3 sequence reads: CASSVVQGDTQYF. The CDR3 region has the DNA TGTGCCAGCAGCGTAGTCCAGGGTGATACGCAGTATTTT.

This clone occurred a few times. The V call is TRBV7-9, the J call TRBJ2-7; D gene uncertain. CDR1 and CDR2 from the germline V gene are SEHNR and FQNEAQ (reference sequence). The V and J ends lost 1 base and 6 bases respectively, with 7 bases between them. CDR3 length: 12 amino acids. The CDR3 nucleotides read TGTGCCAGCAGCTTAGGTTTTCGCGAGCAGTACTTC. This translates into CASSLGFREQYF. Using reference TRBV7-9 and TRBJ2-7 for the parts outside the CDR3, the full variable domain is DTGVSQNPRHKITKRGQNVTFRCDPISEHNRLYWYRQTLGQGPEFLTYFQNEAQLEKSRLLSDRFSAERPKGSFSTLEIQRTEQGDSAMYLCASSLGFREQYFGPGTRLTVT.

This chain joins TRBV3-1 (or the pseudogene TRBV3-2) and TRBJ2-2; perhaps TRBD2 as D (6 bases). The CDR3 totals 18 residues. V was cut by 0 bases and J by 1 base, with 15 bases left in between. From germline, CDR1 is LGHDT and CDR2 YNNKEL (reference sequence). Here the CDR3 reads CASSQDLGGDWNTGELFF. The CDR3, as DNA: TGTGCCAGCAGCCAAGATCTAGGCGGGGATTGGAACACCGGGGAGCTGTTTTTT.

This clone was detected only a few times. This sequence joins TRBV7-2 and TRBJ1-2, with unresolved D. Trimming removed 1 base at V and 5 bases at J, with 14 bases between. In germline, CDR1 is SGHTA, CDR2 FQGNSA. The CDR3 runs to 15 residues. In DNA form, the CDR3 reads TGTGCCAGCAGCTTAGACGGGATAGCCTTGTATGGCTACACCTTC. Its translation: CASSLDGIALYGYTF.

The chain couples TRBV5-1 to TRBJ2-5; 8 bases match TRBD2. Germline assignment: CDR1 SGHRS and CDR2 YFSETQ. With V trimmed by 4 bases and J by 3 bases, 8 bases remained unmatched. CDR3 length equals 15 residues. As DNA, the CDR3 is TGCGCCAGCAGCCCTCAGGTTAGCGGGAAAGAGACCCAGTACTTC. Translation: CASSPQVSGKETQYF.

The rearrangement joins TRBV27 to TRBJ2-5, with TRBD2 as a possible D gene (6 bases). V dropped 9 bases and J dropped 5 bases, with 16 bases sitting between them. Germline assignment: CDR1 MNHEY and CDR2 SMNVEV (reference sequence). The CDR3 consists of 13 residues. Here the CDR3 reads CARPGGWGETQYF. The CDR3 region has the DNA TGTGCCAGACCCGGAGGGTGGGGTGAGACCCAGTACTTC.

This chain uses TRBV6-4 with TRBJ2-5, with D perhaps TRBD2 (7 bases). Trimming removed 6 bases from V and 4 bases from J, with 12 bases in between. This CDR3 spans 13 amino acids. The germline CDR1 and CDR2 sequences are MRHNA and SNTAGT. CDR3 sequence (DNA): TGTGCCAGCAGCCGGGGGGCCGGAGAGACCCAGTACTTC. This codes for CASSRGAGETQYF.

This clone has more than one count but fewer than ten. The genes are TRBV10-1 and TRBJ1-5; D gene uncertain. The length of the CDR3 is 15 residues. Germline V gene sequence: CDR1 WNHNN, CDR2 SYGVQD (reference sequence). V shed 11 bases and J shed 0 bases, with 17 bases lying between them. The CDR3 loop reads CAPRGCEDSNQPQHF. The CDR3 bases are TGCGCCCCCCGGGGTTGTGAGGATAGCAATCAGCCCCAGCATTTT.